Below are 9 T cell receptor beta chains sequenced from a single sample in a study of blood T cells in healthy people across ages (dated by TCRdb to about 2015). The library was built by means of 5' RACE. A second PCR of about 6 to 11 cycles was performed with a sample-barcoded 5' primer and a J-beta primer mix. TCRdb handled the public reads itself, with Q25 trimming in fastp and clone calling in MiXCR, and kept productive beta chains. Every entry covers one CDR3 protein and lists the most common genes and DNA from its rows. The sample contains roughly 1.9 million distinct CDR3 sequences, more than 35% of them found a single time. The ten largest clones capture about 23% of the sample. The material sequenced was blood. These receptors were obtained from a human donor in good health.

This clonotype occurred a few times. CDR3 sequence reads: CSVGWVGTDTQYF. The CDR3 nucleotides read TGCAGCGTGGGGTGGGTGGGCACAGATACGCAGTATTTT. The chain uses TRBV29-1 and TRBJ2-3, with D hard to call. The CDR3 extends over 13 amino acids. V was pared by 6 bases and J by 1 base, with 11 bases between. Germline V gene lookup returns CDR1 SQVTM and CDR2 ANQGSEA.

This clonotype was seen more than once but under ten times. Its ends do not fully match the called genes, so a read error is possible. The chain couples TRBV9 to TRBJ1-2, with TRBD1 matching over 9 bases. Germline V gene data show CDR1 as SGDLS and CDR2 as YYNGEE. The CDR3 has 15 amino acids. CDR3 DNA sequence: TGTGCCAGCAGTTCCTCCGGGACAGGGAACTATGGCCACACCTTC. This encodes CASSSSGTGNYGHTF.

V usage is TRBV20-1 and J usage is TRBJ1-5, with D uncertain. Germline V gene lookup returns CDR1 DFQATT and CDR2 SNEGSKA (reference sequence). V lost 3 bases, J lost 6 bases, and 12 bases lay in between. The CDR3 totals 13 residues. Here the CDR3 reads CSARVPAGQPQHF. As DNA, the CDR3 is TGCAGTGCTAGGGTACCGGCGGGTCAGCCCCAGCATTTT.

This clonotype turned up a few times. The gene calls are TRBV7-2 and TRBJ2-7; D is tentatively TRBD1 or TRBD2 (7 bases each). V dropped 4 bases and J dropped 3 bases, with 16 bases sitting between them. From germline, CDR1 is SGHTA and CDR2 FQGNSA. CDR3 size: 15 residues. DNA of the CDR3: TGTGCCAGCAGCTCAGGGCAGGGGGGGTTCTACGAGCAGTACTTC. This translates into CASSSGQGGFYEQYF.

Here the CDR3 DNA reads TGTGCCAGCAGTCCCCAGGGGTCGGGTTCTCACAATCAGCCCCAGCATTTT. Amino acid sequence: CASSPQGSGSHNQPQHF. The chain carries TRBV12-3 or TRBV12-4 and TRBJ1-5; a possible D gene is TRBD1 (6 bases). Between the trimmed V and J ends, which lost 5 bases and 3 bases, there was a span of 20 bases. There are 17 residues in the CDR3.

The chain recombines TRBV10-3 with TRBJ2-1, with 12 bases lining up with TRBD1. V gave up 0 bases and J gave up 8 bases; unmatched junction bases: 5. Germline values: CDR1 ENHRY, CDR2 SYGVKD. The CDR3 totals 16 residues. DNA of the CDR3: TGTGCCATCAGTGAGTCAGGGACAGGGGGCTTGGATGAGCAGTTCTTC. Residues: CAISESGTGGLDEQFF.

This chain links TRBV7-9 with TRBJ1-1; a possible D gene is TRBD1 (5 bases). This CDR3 is 13 amino acids long. Germline CDR1 SEHNR, CDR2 FQNEAQ (reference sequence). Trimming stripped 4 bases from V and 7 bases from J, with 13 bases between. CDR3 sequence: CASSSGTRSEAFF. The CDR3 coding sequence is TGTGCCAGCAGCTCCGGGACTAGGAGTGAAGCTTTCTTT.

The chain joins TRBV20-1 to TRBJ1-1, with D possibly TRBD1 on 6 matching bases. There are 18 residues in the CDR3. Germline lookup yields CDR1 DFQATT and CDR2 SNEGSKA (reference sequence). Trimming took off 6 bases at V and 1 base at J, with 27 bases between the two ends. The CDR3 is CSAAKHGRGRVWNTEAFF. DNA of the CDR3: TGCAGTGCGGCCAAGCACGGCAGGGGACGGGTTTGGAACACTGAAGCTTTCTTT.

The CDR3 coding sequence is TGTGCCAGCACTCGGGAAAGGGGCACTGAAGCTTTCTTT. It yields the protein CASTRERGTEAFF. The chain is built from TRBV28 and TRBJ1-1, with a weak D call TRBD1 (5 bases). V was cut by 7 bases and J by 4 bases, with 13 bases left in between. The CDR3 length is 13 residues. Per the germline V gene, CDR1 is MDHEN and CDR2 is SYDVKM.